Listed here are 26 T cell receptor beta chains from one sample, sequenced in a study of cytomegalovirus exposure and HLA in healthy donors. Researchers ran the PCR with 60 Vbeta and 13 Jbeta primers. Some clones are missing from TCRdb's copy, which holds only in-frame ones; the method was immunoSEQ multiplex PCR. The sample includes around 180,000 clones, around 80% of them seen just once. Sequenced sample: PBMCs. The receptors stem from a middle-aged woman in good health and CMV-seronegative.

This clone has a handful of counts. This chain connects TRBV5-8 to TRBJ1-1; possible D gene TRBD1, 6 bases. This CDR3 is 12 amino acids long. V lost 6 bases, J lost 6 bases, and 12 bases lay in between. Germline assignment: CDR1 SGHTS and CDR2 YDEGEE. The CDR3 sequence is CASTGVWAEAFF. The CDR3, as DNA: TGTGCCAGCACAGGGGTTTGGGCTGAAGCTTTCTTT.

The J gene is TRBJ2-1, the V gene TRBV9; 11 bases agree with TRBD2. V was pared by 0 bases and J by 5 bases, with 1 base of the junction left unmatched. Germline CDR1 SGDLS, CDR2 YYNGEE. This CDR3 has 15 amino acids. CDR3 nucleotides: TGTGCCAGCAGCGTAGTAGCGGGGGGGAACAATGAGCAGTTCTTC. Translated: CASSVVAGGNNEQFF.

The count of this clone is one. The V call is TRBV27, the J call TRBJ1-1; 7 positions match TRBD1. Trimming removed 0 bases from V and 8 bases from J; junction bases left unmatched: 9. Germline CDR1 is MNHEY and CDR2 is SMNVEV (reference sequence). The length of the CDR3 is 15 residues. CDR3 amino acids: CASSLSLLRGGEAFF. The CDR3 region has the DNA TGTGCCAGCAGTTTATCCCTGTTGAGAGGGGGCGAAGCTTTCTTT.

The rearrangement joins TRBV28 to TRBJ1-1; the match to TRBD1 covers 7 bases. The germline gives CDR1 MDHEN, CDR2 SYDVKM. J was trimmed by 8 bases and V by 5 bases; bases with no gene match: 8. This CDR3 comprises 13 residues. For the CDR3, the DNA is TGTGCCAGCAGTCTACGACAGGGTCCGGAAGCTTTCTTT. Its translation is CASSLRQGPEAFF.

The chain is built from TRBV7-3 and TRBJ2-3; 9 bases fit TRBD1. Germline V lookup: CDR1 SGHTA, CDR2 FQGTGA. J gave up 2 bases and V 0 bases, and 0 bases lay outside the gene matches. This CDR3 region has 15 residues. The CDR3 protein is CASSLTQGATDTQYF. The CDR3 bases are TGTGCCAGCAGCTTAACACAGGGGGCCACAGATACGCAGTATTTT.

This chain uses TRBV27 with TRBJ2-1; 13 bases are a match to TRBD2. From germline, CDR1 is MNHEY and CDR2 SMNVEV (reference sequence). V dropped 1 base and J dropped 9; count of bases not matched to a gene: 12. This CDR3 comprises 18 residues. The CDR3 sequence is CASSLLGTSGDPGSEQFF. CDR3 sequence (DNA): TGTGCCAGCAGTTTATTGGGGACTAGCGGGGACCCGGGAAGTGAGCAGTTCTTC.

The chain joins TRBV29-1 to TRBJ2-2; 7 nucleotides match TRBD1. Unmatched junction bases numbered 10, after V lost 4 bases and J lost 5 bases. CDR1 is SQVTM, CDR2 ANQGSEA, per germline. This CDR3 has 15 amino acids. CDR3 in amino acids: CSVASWDRQTGELFF. In DNA, the CDR3 is TGCAGCGTTGCTTCTTGGGACAGACAGACCGGGGAGCTGTTTTTT.

The chain links TRBV5-6 to TRBJ2-1; perhaps TRBD1 as D (6 bases). Trimming cost V 0 bases and J 4 bases, with 11 bases left between them. Germline values: CDR1 SGHDT, CDR2 YYEEEE. CDR3 size: 15 residues. The CDR3 region has the DNA TGTGCCAGCAGCTTGGGTCGCAGGGGATACAATGAGCAGTTCTTC. This sequence encodes CASSLGRRGYNEQFF. The full variable domain, its missing parts supplied by reference TRBV5-6 and TRBJ2-1, is DAGVTQSPTHLIKTRGQQVTLRCSPKSGHDTVSWYQQALGQGPQFIFQYYEEEERQRGNFPDRFSGHQFPNYSSELNVNALLLGDSALYLCASSLGRRGYNEQFFGPGTRLTVL.

This chain links TRBV5-1 with TRBJ2-7; possibly TRBD1 for D (6 bases). This CDR3 contains 17 residues. Germline-derived CDR1 and CDR2 are SGHRS and YFSETQ. Trimming pared 3 bases from V and 2 bases from J, leaving 21 bases between. CDR3 residues: CASSWGTGHLRAYEQYF. The CDR3 nucleotides read TGCGCCAGCAGCTGGGGAACGGGACACCTAAGGGCCTACGAGCAGTACTTC.

This chain uses TRBV5-1 with TRBJ1-2; TRBD1 aligns across 7 bases. V gave up 3 bases and J gave up 5 bases; unmatched junction bases: 10. The germline CDR1 and CDR2 sequences are SGHRS and YFSETQ. The CDR3 consists of 15 residues. CDR3: CASSWRGLESYGYTF. In DNA form, the CDR3 reads TGCGCCAGCAGCTGGAGGGGGCTAGAATCATATGGCTACACCTTC.

Note on this clone: One junction end disagrees with the germline gene, perhaps due to a read error. V gene TRBV7-7 combines with J gene TRBJ2-7, with D maybe TRBD1 (6 bases). The germline V gene has CDR1 SSHAT and CDR2 FNYEAQ (reference sequence). This CDR3 comprises 15 residues. Here the CDR3 DNA reads TGTGCTAGCAGCTTAACGGACAGTCCTTACTACGAGCAGTACTTC. It encodes CASSLTDSPYYEQYF. The full variable domain, with the rest looked up from reference TRBV7-7 and TRBJ2-7, is GAGVSQSPRYKVTKRGQDVTLRCDPISSHATLYWYQQALGQGPEFLTYFNYEAQPDKSGLPSDRFSAERPEGSISTLTIQRTEQRDSAMYRCASSLTDSPYYEQYFGPGTRLTVT.

The V gene is TRBV11-3, the J gene TRBJ2-1; 7 positions match TRBD1. Germline V lookup: CDR1 SGHNT, CDR2 YENEEA. The V and J ends lost 3 bases and 2 bases, in that order; junction bases with no gene match: 10. This CDR3 contains 17 residues. The CDR3 sequence is CASSLSAGTDTYNEQFF. Here the CDR3 DNA reads TGTGCCAGCAGCTTGTCTGCCGGGACAGACACCTACAATGAGCAGTTCTTC.

A note on this clone: The junction departs from the called germline gene at one end, perhaps through a read error. This chain connects TRBV5-4 to TRBJ2-3; 9 positions match TRBD1. The germline gives CDR1 SGHNT, CDR2 YYREEE (reference sequence). CDR3 length: 16 residues. CDR3 sequence: CASSQDAGTGPDTQYF. In DNA, the CDR3 is TGCGCCAGCAGCCAAGACGCAGGGACAGGGCCAGATACGCAGTATTTT.

This chain joins TRBV6-5 and TRBJ1-1, with a tentative D call TRBD1 (6 bases). V was cut by 0 bases and J by 5 bases, with 16 bases left in between. The CDR3 is 16 residues long. The V gene's germline CDR1 is MNHEY and CDR2 SVGAGI. The CDR3 bases are TGTGCCAGCAGTTACTCCATTACAGGGAGGGGGACTGAAGCTTTCTTT. The encoded protein is CASSYSITGRGTEAFF.

This chain joins TRBV28 and TRBJ1-2, with D tentatively TRBD1 (5 bases). The CDR3 is made up of 15 amino acids. Between the trimmed V and J ends, which lost 10 bases and 1 base, there was a span of 19 bases. The germline gives CDR1 MDHEN, CDR2 SYDVKM. Here the CDR3 reads CATAPIDSYNYGYTF. CDR3 nucleotides: TGTGCCACCGCCCCGATAGACAGCTATAACTATGGCTACACCTTC.

The V call is TRBV30, the J call TRBJ2-2, with 11 bases fitting TRBD2. V trimming: 8 bases; J trimming: 5 bases; junction bases outside the gene matches: 13. The CDR3 runs to 16 residues. Germline CDR1 reads GTSNPN; CDR2 reads SVGIG (reference sequence). The DNA for the CDR3 is TGTGCCGGAACGAAAACTAGCGGGAGAGGTACCGGGGAGCTGTTTTTT. It is translated as CAGTKTSGRGTGELFF.

The V call is TRBV6-5, the J call TRBJ1-1; D gene unclear. Germline CDR1 is MNHEY and CDR2 is SVGAGI. The CDR3 covers 12 residues. The germline V and J ends were trimmed by 9 bases and 8 bases, with 16 bases remaining between them. For the CDR3, the DNA is TGTGCCAGTATCGCGTTTACGAGAGAAGCTTTCTTT. It encodes CASIAFTREAFF.

This clone appeared a few times. The DNA for the CDR3 is TGCGCCAGCAGCCAGGGGGACAGGGGTTCTAATGAAAAACTGTTTTTT. It yields the protein CASSQGDRGSNEKLFF. V is TRBV4-3 and J is TRBJ1-4; the match to TRBD1 covers 10 bases. The CDR3 is made up of 16 amino acids. V trimming: 3 bases; J trimming: 3 bases; junction bases outside the gene matches: 4. The V gene's germline CDR1 is LGHNA and CDR2 YSLEER.

The genes are TRBV15 and TRBJ1-5, with D tentatively TRBD1 (6 bases). Deletions cut 0 bases from V and 3 bases from J, with 18 bases between. Germline V gene data show CDR1 as LNHNV and CDR2 as YYDKDF (reference sequence). This CDR3 comprises 18 residues. CDR3 in amino acids: CATSRERTDYYLNQPQHF. CDR3 sequence (DNA): TGTGCCACCAGCAGAGAGAGGACAGACTATTATCTCAATCAGCCCCAGCATTTT.

This chain's CDR3 is CASSDRQGATEAFF. In DNA form, the CDR3 reads TGTGCCAGCAGTGATCGTCAGGGGGCCACTGAAGCTTTCTTT. The gene calls are TRBV6-1 and TRBJ1-1, with 8 bases fitting TRBD1. This CDR3 is built from 14 residues. The germline CDR1 and CDR2 sequences are MNHNS and SASEGT. J lost 4 bases, V lost 3 bases, and 4 bases had no gene match.

This clone was seen only a few times. V and J are TRBV6-6 and TRBJ2-2, with 9 bases aligning to TRBD2. The CDR3 runs to 16 residues. The junction had 6 bases not matched to a gene; V was cut back by 1 base and J by 6 bases. The germline CDR1 and CDR2 sequences are MNHNY and SVGAGI (reference sequence). The CDR3 protein is CASSYWAGGPAGELFF. The CDR3 DNA reads as TGTGCCAGCAGTTACTGGGCGGGAGGGCCAGCCGGGGAGCTGTTTTTT.

The CDR3 loop reads CASSRNQFGTDNSPLHF. CDR3 coding DNA: TGTGCCAGCAGCCGTAATCAATTCGGGACAGATAATTCACCCCTCCACTTT. The chain is built from TRBV5-6 and TRBJ1-6; 7 bases are a match to TRBD1. The trim removed 4 bases at V and 5 bases at J, leaving 12 bases unmatched. The CDR3 is made up of 17 amino acids. Germline lookup yields CDR1 SGHDT and CDR2 YYEEEE.

V gene TRBV13 combines with J gene TRBJ1-1; possible D gene TRBD1, 6 bases. The V gene lost 5 bases and the J gene lost 4 bases, with 14 bases spanning the gap. Germline V gives CDR1 PRHDT, CDR2 FYEKMQ (reference sequence). CDR3 size: 14 residues. CDR3 loop: CASSTNLGGTEAFF. In nucleotides, the CDR3 is TGTGCCAGCAGCACTAACCTAGGGGGCACTGAAGCTTTCTTT.

J is TRBJ2-1 and V is TRBV12-5, with a possible D match to TRBD1 (6 bases). V was pared by 1 base and J by 8 bases, with 12 bases between. CDR1 LGHNT and CDR2 FRNRAP come from the germline V gene. The CDR3 runs 14 residues. The CDR3 spells CASGLAGTLDEQFF. As DNA, the CDR3 is TGTGCTAGTGGTTTGGCAGGGACACTCGATGAGCAGTTCTTC. The entire variable domain, with the rest obtained from reference TRBV12-5 and TRBJ2-1, is as follows: DARVTQTPRHKVTEMGQEVTMRCQPILGHNTVFWYRQTMMQGLELLAYFRNRAPLDDSGMPKDRFSAEMPDATLATLKIQPSEPRDSAVYFCASGLAGTLDEQFFGPGTRLTVL.

This sequence joins TRBV5-1 and TRBJ2-5; D perhaps matches TRBD2 (5 bases). In germline, CDR1 is SGHRS, CDR2 YFSETQ. The V end was cut by 2 bases, the J end by 7 bases, with 9 bases between. The CDR3 sequence is 12 residues long. CDR3 protein: CASSFQGGTQYF. For the CDR3, the DNA is TGCGCCAGCAGCTTCCAAGGAGGGACCCAGTACTTC.

V and J are TRBV11-2 and TRBJ1-2, with D possibly being TRBD1 (6 bases). Looked up from germline, CDR1 is SGHAT and CDR2 is FQNNGV. The CDR3 contains 16 residues. V lost 5 bases and J 3 bases, leaving 19 bases between the germline ends. CDR3 nucleotide sequence: TGTGCCAGCAGCCCTTCAGGGGCACCCCGGGACTATGGCTACACCTTC. It is translated as CASSPSGAPRDYGYTF. The full variable domain, rest sourced from reference TRBV11-2 and TRBJ1-2, is EAGVAQSPRYKIIEKRQSVAFWCNPISGHATLYWYQQILGQGPKLLIQFQNNGVVDDSQLPKDRFSAERLKGVDSTLKIQPAKLEDSAVYLCASSPSGAPRDYGYTFGSGTRLTVV.